The subject of this entry is one T cell receptor (beta chain). V lost 4 bases, J lost 4 bases, and 7 bases stayed unmatched. The CDR3 runs 16 residues. CDR1 is SGHNT, CDR2 YYREEE, per germline (reference sequence). This sample is part of a study of blood T cell repertoires in COVID-19. The data were produced by immunoSEQ multiplex PCR, yet TCRdb's version contains in-frame clones alone and is incomplete. Seen here are fewer than 350,000 clones, about 87% observed once, and the top ten hold under 2%. This TCR came from a woman in her twenties or thirties with COVID-19, enrolled during active disease. Sample: peripheral blood. The chain links TRBV5-4 to TRBJ2-1, with TRBD2 identical over 11 bases. The CDR3 loop reads CASSPPGTSGYNEQFF. The CDR3 bases are TGTGCCAGCAGCCCCCCCGGGACTAGCGGATACAATGAGCAGTTCTTC.